This T cell receptor (beta chain) stems from a study of tumor-infiltrating lymphocytes in localized non-small cell lung cancer. Study-wide findings and caveats: Compared with uninvolved lung, tumors showed higher T cell infiltration by TCRbeta sequencing. Available tissue quantity limited TCR sequencing to a patient subset.

J was trimmed by 4 bases and V by 7 bases; bases with no gene match: 8. CDR3 length: 14 residues. The V gene's germline CDR1 is SGHTA and CDR2 FQGNSA. The method was immunoSEQ multiplex PCR; TCRdb's version includes in-frame clones alone and lacks a portion of them. Of thousands of clones listed, more than 35% are singletons. This clone was picked up a small number of times. As yet, its antigen is unknown. Sequencing used uninvolved lung tissue not adjacent to the tumor. This TCR was recovered from a human donor with non-small cell lung cancer. The V gene is TRBV7-2, the J gene TRBJ1-2, with 8 positions matching TRBD1. This CDR3 reads CASTPGQGSYGYTF. CDR3 DNA: TGTGCCAGCACCCCCGGACAGGGTAGCTATGGCTACACCTTC.